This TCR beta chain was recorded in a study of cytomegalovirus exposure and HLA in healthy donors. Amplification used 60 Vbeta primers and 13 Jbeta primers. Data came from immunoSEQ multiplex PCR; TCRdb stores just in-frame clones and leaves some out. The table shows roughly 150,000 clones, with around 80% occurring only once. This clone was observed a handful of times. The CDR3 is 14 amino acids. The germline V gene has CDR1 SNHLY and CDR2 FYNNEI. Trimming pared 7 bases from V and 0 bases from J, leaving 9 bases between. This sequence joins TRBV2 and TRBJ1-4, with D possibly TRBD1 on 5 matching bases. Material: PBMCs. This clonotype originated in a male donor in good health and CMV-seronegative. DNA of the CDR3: TGTGCCAGCACCGACAGTTCAACTAATGAAAAACTGTTTTTT. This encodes CASTDSSTNEKLFF.